This note documents a single T cell receptor beta chain sequence. Its matching antigen is unknown. V shed 0 bases and J 7 bases; nucleotides not matched to a gene: 15. The CDR3 runs to 17 residues. Germline-derived CDR1 and CDR2 are GTSNPN and SVGIG (reference sequence). Using immunoSEQ multiplex PCR, the repertoire was profiled, and TCRdb retains in-frame clones only, with some absent. In the table there are about 60,000 clones, 65% to 85% of which are singletons. The data were obtained in a study of OX40 agonist ivuxolimab in advanced cancers. Looking at the study overall: Earlier treatment with anti-PD-1, anti-PD-L1 or anti-CTLA-4 was permitted, and less than 50% had received some.

Study-level results: Antigen targets of the expanded peripheral T cells went undetermined. Near-lowest levels of clonal expansion characterized partial responders at 0.1-3.0 mg/kg.

This receptor was taken from an adult with an advanced solid tumor such as melanoma, head and neck, liver or kidney cancer. V usage is TRBV30 and J usage is TRBJ2-7; 10 bases agree with TRBD1. The sample was CD4+ or CD8+ T cells sorted from blood, taken in a trial of the OX40 agonist ivuxolimab. The CDR3 protein is CAWSVRWGPDRGYEQYF. The CDR3 DNA follows: TGTGCCTGGAGTGTACGGTGGGGGCCGGACAGGGGGTATGAGCAGTACTTC.